The entry that follows covers one T cell receptor beta chain sequence. These data belong to a study of blood T cell repertoires in COVID-19. Study as a whole: The United States, Italy and Spain were the sources of the acute and convalescent COVID-19 samples. From T cells, B-cell-depleted T cells, or PBMCs came the material, which was cDNA or gDNA.

The CDR3 loop spans 10 amino acids. In the original analysis: Amplification of reference gene primers provided the estimated nucleated cell counts. Measured with immunoSEQ multiplex PCR; TCRdb has only the in-frame clones, and not every one. V, J and clone size are taken as reported in that table, and D and trimming were inferred from the DNA itself. The sample lists 300,000 to 400,000 clones; 80% to 90% were seen once. Source material: peripheral blood. This sequence joins TRBV21-1 and TRBJ1-1. TRBV21-1 has pseudogene status. The TCR comes from a man aged 25-45 years with active or convalescent COVID-19. The CDR3 bases are TGTGCCAGCCCGAGCACTGAAGCTTTCTTT. Protein sequence: CASPSTEAFF.